This T cell receptor (beta chain) was identified in a study of OX40 agonist ivuxolimab in advanced cancers. Study in general: The dose-escalation cohort was about 86% male, with a mean age of 60 years, ranging about 23 to 80.

Measured with immunoSEQ multiplex PCR; TCRdb has only the in-frame clones, and not every one. The data show approximately 68,000 clones, 85% to 90% seen once. This sequence originates from an adult with an advanced solid tumor such as melanoma, head and neck, liver or kidney cancer. The source was CD4+ or CD8+ T cells sorted from blood, collected in a trial of the OX40 agonist ivuxolimab.

The CDR3 region is CASSSTSGNTGELFF. The DNA for the CDR3 is TGCGCCAGCAGCTCGACTAGCGGGAACACCGGGGAGCTGTTTTTT. The rearrangement uses TRBV5-1 and TRBJ2-2, with 9 bases fitting TRBD2. This CDR3 contains 15 residues. CDR1 is SGHRS, CDR2 YFSETQ, per germline. V was clipped by 3 bases and J by 1 base; unmatched bases: 1.